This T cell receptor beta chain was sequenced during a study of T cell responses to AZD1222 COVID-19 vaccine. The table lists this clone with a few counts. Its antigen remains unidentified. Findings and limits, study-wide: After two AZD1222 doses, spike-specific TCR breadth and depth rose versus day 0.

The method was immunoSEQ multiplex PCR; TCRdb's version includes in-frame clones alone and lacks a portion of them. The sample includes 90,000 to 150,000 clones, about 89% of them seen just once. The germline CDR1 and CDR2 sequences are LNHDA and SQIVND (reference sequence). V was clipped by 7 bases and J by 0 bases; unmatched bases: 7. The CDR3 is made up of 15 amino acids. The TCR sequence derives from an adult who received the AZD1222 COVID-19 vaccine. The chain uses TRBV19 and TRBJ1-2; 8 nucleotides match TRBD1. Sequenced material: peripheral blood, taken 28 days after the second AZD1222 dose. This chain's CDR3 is CASIPGGRANYGYTF. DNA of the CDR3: TGTGCCAGTATTCCAGGGGGCCGGGCTAACTATGGCTACACCTTC.